The next 2 T cell receptor beta chains were all read from a single sample in a study of cytomegalovirus exposure and HLA in healthy donors (dated by TCRdb to the late 2010s). The library was made by the immunoSEQ multiplex PCR assay. The multiplex PCR relied on a mix of 60 forward primers for TCR Vbeta segments and 13 reverse primers for TCR Jbeta segments. TCRdb retrieved this table from immuneACCESS and kept in-frame rearrangements only. Not all clones are present; in checked studies, unresolved V genes account for under half, and no reason is known for the remainder. The sample table holds 150,000 to 170,000 clones, of which about 85% were seen once. The ten largest account for around 7.2% of the sample. Material: PBMCs. These receptors all stem from a man aged 30-40 years in good health and CMV-seropositive.

The chain combines TRBV28 with TRBJ2-1, with D uncertain. The CDR3 is 15 residues long. CDR1 and CDR2 from the germline V gene are MDHEN and SYDVKM. V was cut by 2 bases and J by 0 bases, with 8 bases left in between. The DNA of the CDR3 is TGTGCCAGCAGTTTACGACTGGGCTCCTACAATGAGCAGTTCTTC. Translation gives CASSLRLGSYNEQFF.

The V and J genes are TRBV28 and TRBJ1-2, with D maybe TRBD1 (5 bases). This CDR3 is built from 14 residues. CDR1 is MDHEN and CDR2 is SYDVKM in the germline V gene. V lost 5 bases, J lost 4 bases, and 14 bases lay in between. The chain's CDR3 is CASSLGRKFYGYTF. The CDR3 nucleotides read TGTGCCAGCAGTCTGGGGCGGAAGTTCTATGGCTACACCTTC.